Each of the 14 T cell receptor beta chains below was sequenced from the same sample in a study of blood T cell repertoires in COVID-19. Generated by immunoSEQ multiplex PCR, the TCRdb table keeps only in-frame clones and is missing some. The table has fewer than 350,000 clones, 80% to 90% seen once. What was sequenced was peripheral blood. These receptors all come from a man between 35 and 55 years old with acute or convalescent COVID-19.

This chain joins TRBV2 and TRBJ1-5; TRBD1 might be the D (6 bases). Germline loops: CDR1 SNHLY, CDR2 FYNNEI. The germline V and J ends were trimmed by 3 bases and 4 bases, with 16 bases remaining between them. CDR3 size: 16 residues. The CDR3: CASSDPAQGPNQPQHF. In DNA, the CDR3 is TGTGCCAGCAGTGATCCGGCTCAGGGGCCTAATCAGCCCCAGCATTTT.

The sample holds one count of this clone. This chain joins TRBV2 and TRBJ1-5; 8 bases line up with TRBD1. Per germline, CDR1 SNHLY and CDR2 FYNNEI. There are 15 residues in the CDR3. J lost 1 base, V lost 6 bases, and 5 bases had no gene match. CDR3 nucleotide sequence: TGTGCCAGCAGCTCCCACAGGGGGAGCAATCAGCCCCAGCATTTT. This codes for CASSSHRGSNQPQHF.

The gene calls are TRBV12-3 or TRBV12-4 and TRBJ2-1; tentatively, D is TRBD1 (6 bases). The CDR3 runs 12 residues. V was trimmed by 1 base and J by 14 bases, leaving 12 bases between them. The CDR3 protein is CASSLGTESKFF. CDR3 in DNA: TGTGCCAGCAGTTTAGGGACAGAGTCGAAGTTCTTC.

V and J are TRBV30 and TRBJ1-2; 9 bases map to TRBD1. CDR3 length: 15 amino acids. Germline CDR1 is GTSNPN and CDR2 is SVGIG (reference sequence). Unmatched junction bases numbered 9, after V lost 5 bases and J lost 2 bases. The CDR3 sequence: CAWANPGQGNYGYTF. In nucleotides, the CDR3 is TGTGCCTGGGCTAACCCGGGACAGGGAAACTATGGCTACACCTTC. The full variable domain, with the rest looked up from reference TRBV30 and TRBJ1-2, is SQTIHQWPATLVQPVGSPLSLECTVEGTSNPNLYWYRQAAGRGLQLLFYSVGIGQISSEVPQNLSASRPQDRQFILSSKKLLLSDSGFYLCAWANPGQGNYGYTFGSGTRLTVV.

Points on this clone: Other DNA sequences of this sample code for an identical CDR3. The chain couples TRBV5-1 to TRBJ1-1; D possibly corresponds to TRBD1 (5 bases). Germline lookup yields CDR1 SGHRS and CDR2 YFSETQ. This CDR3 region has 13 residues. V lost 4 bases to trimming and J lost 4 bases, with 11 bases between them. The CDR3 is CASSPQGGTEAFF. The CDR3 region has the DNA TGCGCCAGCAGCCCTCAGGGTGGCACTGAAGCTTTCTTT.

The J gene is TRBJ2-3, the V gene TRBV5-1, with D hard to call. The V gene's germline CDR1 is SGHRS and CDR2 YFSETQ. V lost 0 bases, J lost 0 bases, and 8 bases lay in between. CDR3 size: 15 residues. The CDR3 DNA sequence: TGCGCCAGCAGCTTGGGCAGATTTAGCACAGATACGCAGTATTTT. This gives the protein CASSLGRFSTDTQYF.

The chain links TRBV30 to TRBJ2-2; TRBD2 agrees at 7 bases. This CDR3 contains 15 residues. Germline lookup yields CDR1 GTSNPN and CDR2 SVGIG (reference sequence). J gave up 4 bases and V 2 bases, and 7 bases lay outside the gene matches. The CDR3 protein is CAWSRVAGGTGELFF. The CDR3 region has the DNA TGTGCCTGGAGTAGAGTAGCGGGTGGCACCGGGGAGCTGTTTTTT.

The chain combines TRBV10-3 with TRBJ1-2, with a tentative D call TRBD1 (5 bases). The CDR3 covers 14 residues. CDR1 and CDR2 from the germline V gene are ENHRY and SYGVKD. V dropped 1 base and J dropped 8 bases, with 14 bases sitting between them. The CDR3 DNA sequence: TGTGCCATCAGTGAGTTAGGGACTGCCGGAGGCTACACCTTC. Amino acid sequence: CAISELGTAGGYTF.

This clone was observed a handful of times. The CDR3, as DNA: TGCAGCGTAACACCAGGGTTGGAGTTCTTC. Translating gives CSVTPGLEFF. J is TRBJ2-1 and V is TRBV20-1; maybe TRBD1 (5 bases). CDR1 DFQATT and CDR2 SNEGSKA come from the germline V gene (reference sequence). The CDR3 length is 10 residues.

The J gene is TRBJ1-2, the V gene TRBV6-5; D is possibly TRBD1 (6 bases). Germline CDR1 reads MNHEY; CDR2 reads SVGAGI. V was pared by 7 bases and J by 4 bases, with 16 bases between. This CDR3 contains 14 residues. The CDR3 loop reads CASKFRDTSYGYTF. For the CDR3, the DNA is TGTGCCAGCAAATTCCGGGACACAAGCTATGGCTACACCTTC.

This clone turned up a few times. The chain employs TRBV2 and TRBJ1-5; D remains ambiguous. Trimming stripped 10 bases from V and 0 bases from J, with 10 bases between. In germline, CDR1 is SNHLY, CDR2 FYNNEI. CDR3 length: 13 amino acids. This chain's CDR3 is CATALISNQPQHF. The CDR3 region has the DNA TGTGCCACCGCGTTGATTAGCAATCAGCCCCAGCATTTT.

A single count supports this clone. The V gene is TRBV6-5, the J gene TRBJ2-3; 10 positions agree with TRBD2. The germline V gene has CDR1 MNHEY and CDR2 SVGAGI. J lost 10 bases, V lost 0 bases, and 1 base had no gene match. This CDR3 spans 13 amino acids. The CDR3 coding sequence is TGTGCCAGCAGTTACTCGAGCGGGGGGGCGCAGTATTTT. Its protein is CASSYSSGGAQYF.

V gene TRBV11-2 combines with J gene TRBJ1-3; D might be TRBD1 (5 bases). Germline values: CDR1 SGHAT, CDR2 FQNNGV. The CDR3 covers 16 residues. The V end lost 2 bases, the J end lost 0 bases, and 11 bases lay between the germline ends. The DNA of the CDR3 is TGTGCCAGCAGCTTACCCCGACAGAGCTCTGGAAACACCATATATTTT. Translated, it gives CASSLPRQSSGNTIYF. Full variable domain (missing parts from reference TRBV11-2 and TRBJ1-3): EAGVAQSPRYKIIEKRQSVAFWCNPISGHATLYWYQQILGQGPKLLIQFQNNGVVDDSQLPKDRFSAERLKGVDSTLKIQPAKLEDSAVYLCASSLPRQSSGNTIYFGEGSWLTVV.

The J gene is TRBJ1-6, the V gene TRBV6-6; possibly TRBD1 for D (5 bases). Deletions cut 7 bases from V and 7 bases from J, with 11 bases between. Looked up from germline, CDR1 is MNHNY and CDR2 is SVGAGI (reference sequence). The CDR3 loop spans 13 amino acids. The CDR3 is CASKGRENSPLHF. In DNA form, the CDR3 reads TGTGCCAGCAAAGGCAGGGAAAATTCACCCCTCCACTTT.